The next 15 T cell receptor beta chains were all read from a single sample in a study of Ad26.COV2.S vaccination and SARS-CoV-2 variants. Profiling relied on immunoSEQ multiplex PCR, and the TCRdb table lists in-frame clones only, not all of them. The repertoire has fewer than 800,000 clones, 80% to 90% of them found once; the top ten carry about 1.5%. Treatment here: about 20 received Ad26.COV2.S at low or high dose, single or two shots; 5 received placebo; per-sample allocation not given. Day 63 after the first vaccine or placebo injection was the time point for sampling. The starting material was peripheral blood, obtained in a trial of Ad26.COV2.S vaccine versus placebo. The receptors come from a person aged 18-65 years who received the Ad26.COV2.S COVID-19 vaccine or a placebo.

The rearrangement links TRBV15 to TRBJ2-7, with a tentative D call TRBD1 (5 bases). Trimming left V 0 bases short and J 2 bases short, with 8 bases between. The CDR3 spans 14 residues. CDR1 and CDR2 (germline): LNHNV, YYDKDF (reference sequence). The CDR3 coding sequence is TGTGCCACCAGCAGAGATCGACAGACCTACGAGCAGTACTTC. This translates into CATSRDRQTYEQYF.

This chain links TRBV5-4 with TRBJ2-7; D is possibly TRBD1 (6 bases). The CDR3 contains 13 residues. The germline V and J ends were trimmed by 4 bases and 2 bases, with 10 bases remaining between them. Germline V gene lookup returns CDR1 SGHNT and CDR2 YYREEE (reference sequence). The CDR3 DNA sequence: TGTGCCAGCAGCGCAGGGGCACCCTACGAGCAGTACTTC. Encoded protein: CASSAGAPYEQYF.

V and J are TRBV10-3 and TRBJ2-1; maybe TRBD1 (6 bases). Between the trimmed V and J ends, which lost 6 bases and 4 bases, there was a span of 7 bases. This CDR3 comprises 12 residues. Germline V CDR1 and CDR2: ENHRY, SYGVKD. The CDR3 nucleotides are TGTGCCATCAGGGACAGTTACAATGAGCAGTTCTTC. Its translation is CAIRDSYNEQFF.

The rearrangement uses TRBV30 and TRBJ1-5, with D hard to call. V was clipped by 1 base and J by 1 base, with 5 bases between them. In germline, CDR1 is GTSNPN, CDR2 SVGIG (reference sequence). The CDR3 loop spans 13 amino acids. CDR3 loop: CAWSASSNQPQHF. The CDR3 DNA reads as TGTGCCTGGAGTGCGAGCAGCAATCAGCCCCAGCATTTT.

The chain has TRBV5-4 and TRBJ2-7, with 12 positions matching TRBD2. The CDR3 has 15 residues. Germline V gene sequence: CDR1 SGHNT, CDR2 YYREEE (reference sequence). V lost 2 bases and J lost 4; bases outside the gene matches: 4. CDR3 region: CASSLGLAGTYEQYF. CDR3 DNA: TGTGCCAGCAGCTTAGGACTAGCGGGGACTTACGAGCAGTACTTC.

This clone showed up just a few times. V usage is TRBV11-2 and J usage is TRBJ1-2, with D tentatively TRBD1 (5 bases). Germline CDR1 and CDR2: SGHAT and FQNNGV. V dropped 5 bases and J dropped 7 bases, with 8 bases sitting between them. This CDR3 is 11 amino acids long. CDR3: CASSPGGGYTF. CDR3 in DNA: TGTGCCAGCAGCCCCGGGGGTGGCTACACCTTC.

The J gene is TRBJ1-4, the V gene TRBV3-1 (or the pseudogene TRBV3-2), with TRBD1 as a possible D gene (5 bases). The germline V gene has CDR1 LGHDT and CDR2 YNNKEL (reference sequence). The CDR3 runs to 15 residues. The V end was cut by 2 bases, the J end by 8 bases, with 15 bases between. The CDR3 nucleotides read TGTGCCAGCAGCCAAATCTTCCAGGGCGGGGAAAAACTGTTTTTT. As protein: CASSQIFQGGEKLFF.

The CDR3 sequence: CATSRDKGAYEQYF. In DNA form, the CDR3 reads TGTGCCACCAGCAGAGACAAGGGTGCCTACGAGCAGTACTTC. The J gene is TRBJ2-7, the V gene TRBV15; D is undetermined. CDR1 and CDR2 (germline): LNHNV, YYDKDF (reference sequence). The CDR3 contains 14 residues. V dropped 0 bases and J dropped 2 bases, with 8 bases sitting between them.

This sequence joins TRBV10-3 and TRBJ2-3; TRBD1 is a possible D gene (5 bases). V dropped 10 bases and J dropped 6 bases, with 11 bases sitting between them. The CDR3 is 11 amino acids. CDR1 ENHRY and CDR2 SYGVKD come from the germline V gene. The CDR3 is CASRETDTQYF. The CDR3 DNA is TGTGCCAGCAGGGAAACGGATACGCAGTATTTT.

This chain links TRBV18 with TRBJ2-7; possible D gene TRBD2, 5 bases. Germline assignment: CDR1 KGHSH and CDR2 LQKENI. V was shortened by 2 bases and J by 2 bases, with 7 bases between the two germline ends. The CDR3 sequence is 13 residues long. The CDR3 region has the DNA TGTGCCAGCTCACCAGTCGGGGCCTACGAGCAGTACTTC. Translation: CASSPVGAYEQYF. Variable domain in full (rest from reference TRBV18 and TRBJ2-7): NAGVMQNPRHLVRRRGQEARLRCSPMKGHSHVYWYRQLPEEGLKFMVYLQKENIIDESGMPKERFSAEFPKEGPSILRIQQVVRGDSAAYFCASSPVGAYEQYFGPGTRLTVT.

This chain links TRBV6-2 or TRBV6-3 with TRBJ1-6; D ambiguous. Germline lookup yields CDR1 MNHEY and CDR2 SVGEGT. The V end was cut by 4 bases, the J end by 7 bases, with 20 bases between. The CDR3 consists of 17 residues. The DNA for the CDR3 is TGTGCCAGCAGTTCGTCAGGCGGTACTATCGTGAATTCACCCCTCCACTTT. Amino acid sequence: CASSSSGGTIVNSPLHF.

This chain links TRBV6-5 with TRBJ2-7; the D gene is possibly TRBD1 (5 bases). The V gene's germline CDR1 is MNHEY and CDR2 SVGAGI. The CDR3 covers 11 residues. Trimming stripped 10 bases from V and 2 bases from J, with 9 bases between. CDR3 loop: CATTVAYEQYF. The CDR3 coding sequence is TGTGCCACGACAGTAGCCTACGAGCAGTACTTC.

This chain links TRBV7-3 with TRBJ1-1, with a weak D call TRBD1 (6 bases). This CDR3 has 13 amino acids. The V end was cut by 5 bases, the J end by 4 bases, with 11 bases between. Germline lookup yields CDR1 SGHTA and CDR2 FQGTGA. For the CDR3, the DNA is TGTGCCAGCAGCCTTGTGGGGGCCACTGAAGCTTTCTTT. It is translated as CASSLVGATEAFF.

The gene calls are TRBV11-2 and TRBJ1-2, with TRBD1 matching over 9 bases. The V and J ends lost 0 bases and 5 bases, in that order; junction bases with no gene match: 7. The germline V gene has CDR1 SGHAT and CDR2 FQNNGV. The CDR3 has 16 residues. CDR3 amino acids: CASSLDRTGGWYGYTF. The CDR3 coding sequence is TGTGCCAGCAGCTTAGATCGCACAGGGGGCTGGTATGGCTACACCTTC.

V is TRBV18 and J is TRBJ2-5; D call uncertain. V was clipped by 3 bases and J by 4 bases, with 9 bases between them. CDR1 is KGHSH and CDR2 is LQKENI in the germline V gene. The CDR3 extends over 13 amino acids. CDR3 in DNA: TGTGCCAGCTCACCGCAGGAACGAGAGACCCAGTACTTC. Its translation: CASSPQERETQYF.